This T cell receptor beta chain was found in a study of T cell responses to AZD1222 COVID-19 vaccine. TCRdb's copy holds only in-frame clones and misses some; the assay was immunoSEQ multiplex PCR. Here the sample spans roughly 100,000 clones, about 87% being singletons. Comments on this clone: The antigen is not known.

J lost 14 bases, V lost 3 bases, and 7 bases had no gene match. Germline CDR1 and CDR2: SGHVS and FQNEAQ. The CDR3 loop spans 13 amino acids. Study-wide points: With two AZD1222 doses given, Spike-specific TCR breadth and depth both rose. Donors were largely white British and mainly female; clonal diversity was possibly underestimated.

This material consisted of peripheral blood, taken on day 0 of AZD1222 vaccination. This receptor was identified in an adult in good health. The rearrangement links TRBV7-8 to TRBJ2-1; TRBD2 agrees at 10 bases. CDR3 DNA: TGTGCCAGCAGCTTTCGAGCGGGAGGGTCGAAGTTCTTC. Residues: CASSFRAGGSKFF.